The 16 T cell receptor beta chains below come from one sample, sequenced in a study of blood T cells in healthy people across ages. The use of a sample-barcoded 5' primer and a J-beta primer mix characterized a second PCR of about 6 to 11 cycles. Each CDR3 protein gets one entry after TCRdb re-called the 5' RACE reads with MiXCR. The profile shows around 520,000 distinct CDR3 sequences, about 27% of them singletons. These data also formed part of another study, on T cells of mothers and their children.

The sample taken for sequencing was blood. The receptors originated from a boy aged 2 to 10 in good health.

V usage is TRBV6-5 and J usage is TRBJ2-5, with 7 bases fitting TRBD1. Germline lookup yields CDR1 MNHEY and CDR2 SVGAGI. This CDR3 is built from 13 residues. Trimming at V came to 6 bases and at J to 2 bases, leaving 3 bases not matched to a gene. Here the CDR3 reads CASSGQAQETQYF. The CDR3, as DNA: TGTGCCAGCAGCGGACAGGCGCAAGAGACCCAGTACTTC.

This clonotype was found a few times. V gene TRBV30 combines with J gene TRBJ1-2; 10 bases match TRBD1. Germline V gene lookup returns CDR1 GTSNPN and CDR2 SVGIG (reference sequence). Trimming cost V 2 bases and J 4 bases; bases outside gene matches: 1. This CDR3 region has 13 residues. CDR3 loop: CAWSRDRGYGYTF. CDR3 nucleotide sequence: TGTGCCTGGAGTCGGGACAGGGGCTATGGCTACACCTTC.

Details on this clonotype: The junction differs from germline at one of its ends, possibly a read error. This sequence joins TRBV11-2 and TRBJ2-3; TRBD2 matches at 8 bases. The CDR3 is 15 residues long. Germline CDR1 reads SGHAT; CDR2 reads FQNNGV. CDR3 coding DNA: TGTGCCAGCAGCTTACAGCGGGGGAGAACAGATACGCGGCATTTT. This sequence encodes CASSLQRGRTDTRHF.

This clonotype was seen only a few times. The chain recombines TRBV4-2 with TRBJ2-6, with D possibly being TRBD1 (6 bases). With 4 bases removed from V and 0 bases from J, the gap between germline ends came to 13 bases. Germline V lookup: CDR1 LGHNA, CDR2 YNFKEQ. The CDR3 contains 17 residues. The DNA of the CDR3 is TGTGCCAGCAGCCCCTGGACAGCGAACTCTGGGGCCAACGTCCTGACTTTC. Amino acids: CASSPWTANSGANVLTF.

For this clonotype: A read error may account for a junction end that differs from germline. This rearrangement joins TRBV10-3 to TRBJ2-1; a possible D gene is TRBD2 (5 bases). The CDR3 runs to 15 residues. CDR1 ENHRY and CDR2 SYGVKD come from the germline V gene. The CDR3 DNA reads TGTGCCTTCAGTGAGTCGCCCGGGGTCGGGAATGAGCAGTTCTTC. It translates to CAFSESPGVGNEQFF.

This clonotype was detected only a few times. This chain connects TRBV7-9 to TRBJ2-7, with 9 bases that match TRBD1. The V and J ends lost 5 bases and 1 base, in that order; junction bases with no gene match: 6. Germline V lookup: CDR1 SEHNR, CDR2 FQNEAQ (reference sequence). This CDR3 has 15 amino acids. The CDR3 protein is CASSGDRDRSYEQYF. DNA of the CDR3: TGTGCCAGCAGCGGGGACAGGGATCGATCCTACGAGCAGTACTTC. The whole variable domain, remainder taken from reference TRBV7-9 and TRBJ2-7, is DTGVSQNPRHKITKRGQNVTFRCDPISEHNRLYWYRQTLGQGPEFLTYFQNEAQLEKSRLLSDRFSAERPKGSFSTLEIQRTEQGDSAMYLCASSGDRDRSYEQYFGPGTRLTVT.

V usage is TRBV28 and J usage is TRBJ1-2; no definite D call. This CDR3 is built from 16 residues. V gave up 4 bases and J gave up 8 bases, with 23 bases separating them. Per the germline V gene, CDR1 is MDHEN and CDR2 is SYDVKM. This chain's CDR3 is CASSSPPLWTSGGYTF. Written as DNA, the CDR3 is TGTGCCAGCAGTTCCCCTCCCCTCTGGACCAGTGGGGGCTACACCTTC.

V usage is TRBV6-5 and J usage is TRBJ2-5; no clear D gene. The J call is doubtful: the DNA matches TRBJ2-1 better. The CDR3 runs 14 residues. The V gene's germline CDR1 is MNHEY and CDR2 SVGAGI. CDR3 in amino acids: CASSYNNGPNEQFF. The DNA for the CDR3 is TGTGCCAGCAGTTACAATAACGGGCCCAATGAGCAGTTCTTC.

The genes are TRBV20-1 and TRBJ2-3; the match to TRBD1 covers 8 bases. V dropped 1 base and J dropped 2; count of bases not matched to a gene: 2. Germline V gene sequence: CDR1 DFQATT, CDR2 SNEGSKA (reference sequence). CDR3 length: 14 residues. This chain's CDR3 is CSARGTGPTDTQYF. CDR3 DNA: TGCAGTGCTAGAGGGACAGGGCCCACAGATACGCAGTATTTT.

This clonotype has just a few counts. This sequence joins TRBV5-1 and TRBJ2-5, with 9 positions matching TRBD2. Germline lookup yields CDR1 SGHRS and CDR2 YFSETQ. CDR3 length: 15 residues. J gave up 5 bases and V 0 bases, and 5 bases lay outside the gene matches. As DNA, the CDR3 is TGCGCCAGCAGCTTGGTCTCCGCGGGGGGGGAGACCCAGTACTTC. It translates to CASSLVSAGGETQYF.

V gene TRBV9 combines with J gene TRBJ2-1; D gene uncertain. The V end lost 0 bases, the J end lost 4 bases, and 8 bases lay between the germline ends. The CDR3 loop spans 14 amino acids. The V gene's germline CDR1 is SGDLS and CDR2 YYNGEE. The CDR3 region has the DNA TGTGCCAGCAGCGTAGGGGGTCAATACAATGAGCAGTTCTTC. This encodes CASSVGGQYNEQFF. The full variable domain, with the rest looked up from reference TRBV9 and TRBJ2-1, is DSGVTQTPKHLITATGQRVTLRCSPRSGDLSVYWYQQSLDQGLQFLIQYYNGEERAKGNILERFSAQQFPDLHSELNLSSLELGDSALYFCASSVGGQYNEQFFGPGTRLTVL.

The chain recombines TRBV2 with TRBJ2-1; the D gene is possibly TRBD2 (6 bases). The V end was cut by 4 bases, the J end by 2 bases, with 12 bases between. The germline V gene has CDR1 SNHLY and CDR2 FYNNEI. The CDR3 loop spans 15 amino acids. This CDR3 is CASSGRGGPYNEQFF. CDR3 nucleotide sequence: TGTGCCAGCAGTGGGAGGGGCGGGCCCTACAATGAGCAGTTCTTC.

This clonotype was observed a few times. The chain uses TRBV14 and TRBJ1-4, with TRBD1 as a possible D gene (5 bases). The germline V gene encodes CDR1 SGHDN and CDR2 FVKESK. V lost 3 bases and J lost 8, with 19 bases in between. This CDR3 has 16 amino acids. CDR3 nucleotide sequence: TGTGCCAGCAGCCAGCCAACGGGACCTTCAGAGGAAAAACTGTTTTTT. As protein: CASSQPTGPSEEKLFF.

About this clonotype: The junction and the germline gene differ at one end; a read error may be behind it. The chain employs TRBV4-3 and TRBJ2-6; 10 nucleotides line up with TRBD2. The CDR3 is 18 amino acids. Per the germline V gene, CDR1 is LGHNA and CDR2 is YSLEER. The DNA of the CDR3 is TGCGCCAGCAGCCAAGAAACTAGCGGGACAAATGGGGCCAACGTCCCGACTTTC. It specifies CASSQETSGTNGANVPTF.

The gene calls are TRBV20-1 and TRBJ2-3; TRBD1 might be the D (6 bases). CDR1 is DFQATT and CDR2 is SNEGSKA in the germline V gene (reference sequence). The CDR3 spans 15 residues. Trimming took 3 bases from V and 0 from J, leaving 13 bases between them. The CDR3 region is CSASRGQSSTDTQYF. CDR3 DNA: TGCAGTGCTAGTCGTGGACAGTCTAGCACAGATACGCAGTATTTT.

J is TRBJ2-2 and V is TRBV5-5; D may be TRBD1 (5 bases). Germline loops: CDR1 SGHKS, CDR2 YYEKEE (reference sequence). Trimming took off 4 bases at V and 3 bases at J, with 16 bases between the two ends. This CDR3 is 16 amino acids long. The CDR3 bases are TGTGCCAGCAGCCCCCCGGGCAGGGCTGACACCGGGGAGCTGTTTTTT. This translates into CASSPPGRADTGELFF.